The 27 T cell receptor beta chains below all came from one sample that was sequenced in a study of response to subunit inactivated influenza vaccine. TCRdb recomputed calls from the RT-PCR reads with MiXCR, one row per CDR3 protein. The sample shows 500,000 to 550,000 distinct CDR3 sequences, 7.5% to 8.5% of them seen only once. The input for sequencing was PBMCs from blood, taken around 25 months after vaccination. The receptors here all came from a man between 50 and 69 years old who received an inactivated influenza vaccine.

The chain recombines TRBV7-9 with TRBJ2-7; weak D call: TRBD1 (6 bases). This CDR3 spans 13 amino acids. CDR1 is SEHNR, CDR2 FQNEAQ, per germline (reference sequence). The V and J ends lost 4 bases and 2 bases respectively, with 9 bases between them. The CDR3 spells CASSWGQPYEQYF. CDR3 DNA sequence: TGTGCCAGCAGCTGGGGGCAGCCCTACGAGCAGTACTTC.

The chain uses TRBV29-1 and TRBJ2-5; 9 bases match TRBD2. The V segment lost 4 bases and the J segment 4 bases; nucleotides outside the gene matches: 10. The germline CDR1 and CDR2 sequences are SQVTM and ANQGSEA. The CDR3 has 15 residues. The CDR3: CSVVKRGVVRETQYF. CDR3 bases: TGCAGCGTTGTAAAGCGGGGGGTCGTTCGAGAGACCCAGTACTTC. Full variable domain (missing parts from reference TRBV29-1 and TRBJ2-5): SAVISQKPSRDICQRGTSLTIQCQVDSQVTMMFWYRQQPGQSLTLIATANQGSEATYESGFVIDKFPISRPNLTFSTLTVSNMSPEDSSIYLCSVVKRGVVRETQYFGPGTRLLVL.

The chain carries TRBV5-4 and TRBJ1-4, with D tentatively TRBD1 (5 bases). V gave up 4 bases and J gave up 7 bases, with 14 bases separating them. The CDR3 is made up of 14 amino acids. Per germline, CDR1 SGHNT and CDR2 YYREEE (reference sequence). The CDR3 DNA follows: TGTGCCAGCAGCGGTGAGGAGGGACCTGAAAAACTGTTTTTT. Translated: CASSGEEGPEKLFF.

The chain uses TRBV6-1 and TRBJ1-2; D perhaps matches TRBD1 (5 bases). V gave up 3 bases and J gave up 7 bases, with 24 bases separating them. The CDR3 is 17 amino acids. CDR1 and CDR2 (germline): MNHNS, SASEGT. The CDR3 sequence: CASSDGTATSTMAGYTF. The DNA of the CDR3 is TGTGCCAGCAGTGACGGGACTGCAACAAGTACTATGGCTGGCTACACCTTC.

The rearrangement joins TRBV28 to TRBJ2-4; D is uncertain. The germline V and J ends were trimmed by 2 bases and 1 base, with 15 bases remaining between them. CDR3 length: 17 amino acids. Per the germline V gene, CDR1 is MDHEN and CDR2 is SYDVKM. CDR3 nucleotide sequence: TGTGCCAGCAGTTTAGACCGACTGGTTGGGGCCAAAAACATTCAGTACTTC. It codes for CASSLDRLVGAKNIQYF.

The chain is built from TRBV7-9 and TRBJ2-1; D might be TRBD2 (5 bases). The CDR3 is made up of 14 amino acids. CDR1 is SEHNR, CDR2 FQNEAQ, per germline (reference sequence). The V end lost 1 base, the J end lost 5 bases, and 9 bases lay between the germline ends. The DNA for the CDR3 is TGTGCCAGCAGCTTAGGAGGGCTTAACAATGAGCAGTTCTTC. Translation: CASSLGGLNNEQFF.

This clonotype came up a few times. The V gene is TRBV6-2 or TRBV6-3, the J gene TRBJ1-5; 9 nucleotides align to TRBD1. This CDR3 is built from 15 residues. V dropped 9 bases and J dropped 3; count of bases not matched to a gene: 9. The germline CDR1 and CDR2 sequences are MNHEY and SVGEGT. The CDR3 loop reads CASRDREIDNQPQHF. The CDR3 region has the DNA TGTGCCAGTAGGGACAGGGAAATCGACAATCAGCCCCAGCATTTT.

CDR3 residues: CSAPHASSYEQYF. In DNA form, the CDR3 reads TGCAGTGCTCCTCACGCCAGCTCCTACGAGCAGTACTTC. The rearrangement links TRBV20-1 to TRBJ2-7, with D uncertain. Trimming left V 5 bases short and J 0 bases short, with 11 bases between. Germline V CDR1 and CDR2: DFQATT, SNEGSKA (reference sequence). The CDR3 runs 13 residues.

This clonotype came up many times. Written as DNA, the CDR3 is TGTGCCAGCAGTTCCTCAGGGGGGGCCTACAATGAGCAGTTCTTC. This translates into CASSSSGGAYNEQFF. The chain carries TRBV12-3 or TRBV12-4 and TRBJ2-1; D possibly matches TRBD1 or TRBD2 (7 bases each). There are 15 residues in the CDR3. The V and J ends lost 4 bases and 2 bases respectively, with 12 bases between them.

The chain recombines TRBV7-2 with TRBJ1-1; 7 bases align to TRBD1. Germline values: CDR1 SGHTA, CDR2 FQGNSA. This CDR3 comprises 12 residues. V was pared by 6 bases and J by 11 bases, with 9 bases of the junction left unmatched. CDR3 sequence: CASSRQGPGAFF. DNA for the CDR3: TGTGCCAGCAGTCGACAGGGTCCAGGCGCTTTCTTT.

Only a few counts were recorded for this clonotype. The chain employs TRBV20-1 and TRBJ1-1; D is undetermined. The length of the CDR3 is 13 residues. CDR1 and CDR2 (germline): DFQATT, SNEGSKA (reference sequence). V dropped 4 bases and J dropped 0 bases, with 9 bases sitting between them. For the CDR3, the DNA is TGCAGTGCTATCGGGAGGGTGAACACTGAAGCTTTCTTT. Amino acids: CSAIGRVNTEAFF.

This clonotype occurred many times. CDR3 amino acids: CASSSAAMNTEAFF. In DNA, the CDR3 is TGTGCCAGCAGTTCTGCAGCGATGAACACTGAAGCTTTCTTT. J is TRBJ1-1 and V is TRBV6-5; D unresolved. CDR3 length equals 14 residues. V lost 4 bases and J lost 0, with 9 bases in between. CDR1 and CDR2 from the germline V gene are MNHEY and SVGAGI.

A few counts support this clonotype. The J gene is TRBJ2-7, the V gene TRBV10-3, with 15 bases matching TRBD2. The CDR3 covers 17 residues. Germline V CDR1 and CDR2: ENHRY, SYGVKD. V shed 2 bases, J shed 4 bases, and the junction held 6 bases outside the gene matches. The DNA of the CDR3 is TGTGCCATCAGTGAGCCCGGGACTAGCGGGAGGACATACGAGCAGTACTTC. The encoded protein is CAISEPGTSGRTYEQYF.

A few counts support this clonotype. CDR3 sequence reads: CASSELGGGRTRDTQYF. Here the CDR3 DNA reads TGTGCCAGCAGTGAATTAGGGGGAGGGAGAACTCGAGATACGCAGTATTTT. The chain employs TRBV25-1 and TRBJ2-3; weak D call: TRBD2 (7 bases). This CDR3 is 17 amino acids long. Trimming stripped 1 base from V and 5 bases from J, with 19 bases between. Germline V CDR1 and CDR2: MGHDK, SYGVNS.

This clonotype is classed as medium-sized (0.01 to 0.1%). The CDR3 bases are TGTGCCAGCAGCTCCGAACTAGCGGGAGTCGCCACAGATACGCAGTATTTT. It specifies CASSSELAGVATDTQYF. The chain combines TRBV7-9 with TRBJ2-3; 11 nucleotides align to TRBD2. Unmatched junction bases numbered 8, after V lost 4 bases and J lost 2 bases. Germline values: CDR1 SEHNR, CDR2 FQNEAQ (reference sequence). The CDR3 extends over 17 amino acids.

The chain links TRBV28 to TRBJ2-1; 7 nucleotides align to TRBD2. This CDR3 contains 14 residues. Per germline, CDR1 MDHEN and CDR2 SYDVKM. Unmatched junction bases numbered 9, after V lost 10 bases and J lost 3 bases. CDR3 DNA sequence: TGTGCCACCAAACGCGGGGGAAACTACAATGAGCAGTTCTTC. This encodes CATKRGGNYNEQFF.

This clonotype was observed at least ten times. The chain recombines TRBV7-3 with TRBJ2-1; 7 nucleotides line up with TRBD2. The V gene end was trimmed by 5 bases and the J gene end by 3 bases; junction bases not matched to a gene: 7. The CDR3 is made up of 15 amino acids. The germline V gene encodes CDR1 SGHTA and CDR2 FQGTGA. The DNA of the CDR3 is TGTGCCAGCAGCCCAGCTAGCGGATACTACAATGAGCAGTTCTTC. Translation gives CASSPASGYYNEQFF.

This clonotype has a handful of counts. The chain couples TRBV6-2 or TRBV6-3 to TRBJ2-2; 8 bases match TRBD2. Looked up from germline, CDR1 is MNHEY and CDR2 is SVGEGT. V lost 8 bases to trimming and J lost 4 bases; unmatched junction nucleotides: 24. The CDR3 extends over 20 amino acids. DNA for the CDR3: TGTGCCAGCTGGCACAGGCCAGCCGGGGGTAGCGGGAAGATCACCGGGGAGCTGTTTTTT. It translates to CASWHRPAGGSGKITGELFF.

This clonotype was observed many times. The chain joins TRBV30 to TRBJ2-7, with D maybe TRBD1 (5 bases). This CDR3 region has 12 residues. Germline CDR1 is GTSNPN and CDR2 is SVGIG (reference sequence). The CDR3 bases are TGTGCGACGGACATTAACTCCTACGAGCAGTACTTC. It encodes CATDINSYEQYF.

This clonotype appeared many times. The gene calls are TRBV4-3 and TRBJ1-2; D is unclear. CDR3 length: 14 residues. The germline V gene has CDR1 LGHNA and CDR2 YSLEER. With 1 base removed from V and 8 bases from J, the gap between germline ends came to 14 bases. The CDR3 reads CASSQGNLPSGYTF. The CDR3 region has the DNA TGCGCCAGCAGCCAAGGTAACCTCCCCTCCGGCTACACCTTC.

The chain links TRBV7-2 to TRBJ1-1; D is ambiguous. The germline gives CDR1 SGHTA, CDR2 FQGNSA. Trimming cost V 5 bases and J 6 bases, with 10 bases left between them. This CDR3 has 12 residues. The CDR3 sequence: CASSQTAAEAFF. DNA for the CDR3: TGTGCCAGCAGCCAGACGGCCGCTGAAGCTTTCTTT.

This clonotype was seen only a few times. The rearrangement links TRBV5-1 to TRBJ2-7; TRBD1 matches 8 bases. J lost 2 bases, V lost 2 bases, and 15 bases had no gene match. The germline V gene encodes CDR1 SGHRS and CDR2 YFSETQ. This CDR3 is 18 amino acids long. The CDR3 protein is CASSFGSRQGWVTYEQYF. The CDR3 nucleotides read TGCGCCAGCAGCTTTGGATCCAGACAGGGGTGGGTCACCTACGAGCAGTACTTC. Supplemented by reference TRBV5-1 and TRBJ2-7, the full variable domain reads KAGVTQTPRYLIKTRGQQVTLSCSPISGHRSVSWYQQTPGQGLQFLFEYFSETQRNKGNFPGRFSGRQFSNSRSEMNVSTLELGDSALYLCASSFGSRQGWVTYEQYFGPGTRLTVT.

This clonotype came up a few times. The rearrangement joins TRBV20-1 to TRBJ2-4, with 13 bases aligning to TRBD2. Germline CDR1 is DFQATT and CDR2 is SNEGSKA (reference sequence). Losses at the gene ends were 6 bases for V and 9 bases for J; bases not matched to a gene: 8. This CDR3 is 14 amino acids long. DNA of the CDR3: TGCAGTGCCAGGACTAGCGGGAGTTATGGCATTCAGTACTTC. Translation: CSARTSGSYGIQYF.

The sample holds many counts of this clonotype. The V gene is TRBV12-3 or TRBV12-4, the J gene TRBJ1-4; weak D call: TRBD1 (5 bases). The CDR3 is 15 amino acids. V shed 6 bases and J shed 7 bases, with 18 bases lying between them. The DNA for the CDR3 is TGTGCCAGCAGCGGATCCGGGGGACCCAGTGAAAAACTGTTTTTT. Translated, it gives CASSGSGGPSEKLFF.

The J gene is TRBJ2-1, the V gene TRBV4-1, with D unresolved. Trimming stripped 6 bases from V and 1 base from J, with 10 bases between. The CDR3 covers 14 residues. CDR1 and CDR2 (germline): MGHRA, YSYEKL. The CDR3, as DNA: TGCGCCAGCAGTAAGGGCCTATCCTACAATGAGCAGTTCTTC. Translation: CASSKGLSYNEQFF.

J is TRBJ2-1 and V is TRBV20-1; TRBD2 matches 9 bases. The V gene end was trimmed by 0 bases and the J gene end by 10 bases; junction bases not matched to a gene: 19. This CDR3 comprises 18 residues. The germline CDR1 and CDR2 sequences are DFQATT and SNEGSKA (reference sequence). The CDR3 sequence is CSARDITSGRHGPREQFF. The CDR3 DNA reads as TGCAGTGCTAGAGATATAACTAGCGGGCGCCATGGCCCACGGGAGCAGTTCTTC.

This clonotype was observed many times. The chain recombines TRBV27 with TRBJ2-1; TRBD2 matches 12 bases. The CDR3 spans 18 residues. The ends lost 8 bases at V and 2 bases at J; junction bases unmatched: 13. The germline V gene has CDR1 MNHEY and CDR2 SMNVEV (reference sequence). The CDR3 DNA sequence: TGTGCCAGCCGATACCGCGGGACTAGCGGGCACCCCTACAATGAGCAGTTCTTC. This gives the protein CASRYRGTSGHPYNEQFF.